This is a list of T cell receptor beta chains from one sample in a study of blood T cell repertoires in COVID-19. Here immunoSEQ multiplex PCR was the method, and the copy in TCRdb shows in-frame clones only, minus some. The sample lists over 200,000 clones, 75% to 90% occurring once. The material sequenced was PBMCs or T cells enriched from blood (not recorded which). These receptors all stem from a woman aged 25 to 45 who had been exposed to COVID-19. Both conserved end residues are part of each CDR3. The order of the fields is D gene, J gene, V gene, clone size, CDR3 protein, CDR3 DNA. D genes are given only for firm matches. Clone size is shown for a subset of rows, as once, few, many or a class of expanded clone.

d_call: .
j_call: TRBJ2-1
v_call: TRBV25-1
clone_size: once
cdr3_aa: CASSDTGNEQFF
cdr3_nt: TGTGCCAGCAGTGATACGGGCAATGAGCAGTTCTTC

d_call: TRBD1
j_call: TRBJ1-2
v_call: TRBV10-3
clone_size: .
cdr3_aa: CAISESIQGGGYTF
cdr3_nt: TGTGCCATCAGTGAGTCAATACAGGGGGGCGGCTACACCTTC

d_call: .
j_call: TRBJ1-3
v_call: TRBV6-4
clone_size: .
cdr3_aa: CASSLTGRSTIYF
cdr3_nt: TGTGCCAGCAGTTTGACAGGTCGGAGCACCATATATTTT

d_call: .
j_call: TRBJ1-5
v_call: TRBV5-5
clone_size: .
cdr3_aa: CASSLSPGYSNQPQHF
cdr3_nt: TGTGCCAGCAGCTTGTCGCCAGGCTATTCAAATCAGCCCCAGCATTTT

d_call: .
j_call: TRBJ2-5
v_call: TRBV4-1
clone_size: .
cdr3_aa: CASSQDRYASRGETQYF
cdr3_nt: TGCGCCAGCAGCCAAGATAGATACGCCTCACGGGGGGAGACCCAGTACTTC

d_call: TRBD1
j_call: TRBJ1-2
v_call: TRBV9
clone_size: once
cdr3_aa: CASSAGQGKNYGYTF
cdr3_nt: TGTGCCAGCAGCGCCGGACAGGGGAAGAACTATGGCTACACCTTC

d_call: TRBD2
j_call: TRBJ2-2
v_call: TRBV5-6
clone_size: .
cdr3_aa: CASSPGLAGSGELFF
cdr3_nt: TGTGCCAGCAGCCCCGGCCTAGCGGGCTCCGGGGAGCTGTTTTTT

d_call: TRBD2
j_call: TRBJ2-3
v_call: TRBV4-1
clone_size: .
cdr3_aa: CASSPPGLGTDTQYF
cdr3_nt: TGCGCCAGCAGCCCGCCGGGACTAGGGACAGATACGCAGTATTTT

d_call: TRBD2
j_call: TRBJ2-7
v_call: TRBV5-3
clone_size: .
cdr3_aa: CARSPTPSGCYEQYF
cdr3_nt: TGTGCCAGATCACCCACACCTAGCGGCTGCTACGAGCAGTACTTC

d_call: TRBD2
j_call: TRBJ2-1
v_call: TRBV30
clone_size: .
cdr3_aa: CAWSVGLAGFHNEQFF
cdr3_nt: TGTGCCTGGAGTGTCGGACTAGCGGGATTCCACAATGAGCAGTTCTTC

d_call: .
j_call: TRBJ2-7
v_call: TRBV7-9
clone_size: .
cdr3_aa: CASSLDRPRRPSYEQYF
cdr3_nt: TGTGCCAGCAGCTTAGACAGACCCCGGAGGCCATCCTACGAGCAGTACTTC

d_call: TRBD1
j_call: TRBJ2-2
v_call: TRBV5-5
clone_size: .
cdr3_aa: CASSLEPGQPDYRELFF
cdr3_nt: TGTGCCAGCAGTTTGGAACCGGGACAGCCCGACTACCGGGAGCTGTTTTTT

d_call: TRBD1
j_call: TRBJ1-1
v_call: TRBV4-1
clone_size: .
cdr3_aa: CASSQEPSGTGGEAFF
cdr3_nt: TGCGCCAGCAGCCAAGAACCATCTGGGACAGGGGGCGAGGCTTTCTTT

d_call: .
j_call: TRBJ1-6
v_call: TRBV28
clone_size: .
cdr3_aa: CASSLAGKNSPLHF
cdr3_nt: TGTGCCAGCAGTTTGGCGGGGAAGAATTCACCCCTCCACTTT

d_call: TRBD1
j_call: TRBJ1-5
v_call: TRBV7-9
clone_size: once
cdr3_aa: CASSLTVTGGVEQPQHF
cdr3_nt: TGTGCCAGCAGCTTGACGGTGACAGGGGGAGTGGAGCAGCCCCAGCATTTT

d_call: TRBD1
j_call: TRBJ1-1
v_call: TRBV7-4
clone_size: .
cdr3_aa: CASSSTGGRAPNTEAFF
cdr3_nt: TGTGCCAGCAGCTCCACAGGGGGCCGGGCGCCGAACACTGAAGCTTTCTTT

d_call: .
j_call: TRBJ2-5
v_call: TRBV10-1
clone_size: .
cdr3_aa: CASSGQVQETQYF
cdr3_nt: TGCGCCAGCAGTGGACAGGTCCAAGAGACCCAGTACTTC

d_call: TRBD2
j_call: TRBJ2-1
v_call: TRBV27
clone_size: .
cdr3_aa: CASSSPRLAGYNEQFF
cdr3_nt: TGTGCCAGCAGTTCCCCTCGACTAGCGGGGTACAATGAGCAGTTCTTC